These 10 T cell receptor beta chains share one sample of origin, sequenced in a study of cytomegalovirus exposure and HLA in healthy donors. Primers for the PCR totalled 60 Vbeta and 13 Jbeta. This table comes from immunoSEQ multiplex PCR, and its TCRdb copy is limited to in-frame clones, with some not included. In the table there are over 95,000 clones, around three quarters of which are singletons. The sample consisted of PBMCs. The receptors originated from a human donor in good health.

The J gene is TRBJ1-4, the V gene TRBV28; D uncertain. Looked up from germline, CDR1 is MDHEN and CDR2 is SYDVKM. CDR3 length: 11 amino acids. Trimming cost V 6 bases and J 7 bases, with 6 bases left between them. This CDR3 is CASSPSEKLFF. The DNA for the CDR3 is TGTGCCAGCAGCCCCAGTGAAAAACTGTTTTTT.

This chain links TRBV27 with TRBJ2-7; tentatively, D is TRBD2 (5 bases). V gave up 0 bases and J gave up 5 bases, with 17 bases separating them. This CDR3 contains 16 residues. Germline values: CDR1 MNHEY, CDR2 SMNVEV (reference sequence). The CDR3, as DNA: TGTGCCAGCAGTTTATCGACCGGAGGTTTCTCGGACGAGCAGTACTTC. Its protein product is CASSLSTGGFSDEQYF.

This clone was observed a few times. The V call is TRBV7-3, the J call TRBJ1-1, with no clear D. Germline V CDR1 and CDR2: SGHTA, FQGTGA. Trimming took off 4 bases at V and 8 bases at J, with 23 bases between the two ends. CDR3 length: 16 residues. The DNA for the CDR3 is TGTGCCAGCAGCTGGGGTGGGAGAGGGCTGAGGACCGAAGCTTTCTTT. Its protein product is CASSWGGRGLRTEAFF.

DNA of the CDR3: TGCGCCAGCAGCCAAGCCAGGGGGCCCTACAATGAGCAGTTCTTC. Translated, it gives CASSQARGPYNEQFF. The chain couples TRBV4-3 to TRBJ2-1; TRBD1 agrees at 8 bases. Germline V lookup: CDR1 LGHNA, CDR2 YSLEER. CDR3 length equals 15 residues. V lost 1 base to trimming and J lost 2 bases; unmatched junction nucleotides: 1.

The chain couples TRBV6-6 to TRBJ2-1; D call uncertain. The CDR3 length is 14 residues. V was pared by 10 bases and J by 0 bases, with 13 bases between. Looked up from germline, CDR1 is MNHNY and CDR2 is SVGAGI (reference sequence). The DNA for the CDR3 is TGTGCCACTCGTGATGGCGGCTCCTACAATGAGCAGTTCTTC. Encoded protein: CATRDGGSYNEQFF.

The genes are TRBV27 and TRBJ1-1; 7 nucleotides align to TRBD1. The CDR3 has 19 amino acids. V shed 2 bases and J 0 bases; nucleotides not matched to a gene: 15. Per the germline V gene, CDR1 is MNHEY and CDR2 is SMNVEV (reference sequence). CDR3 bases: TGTGCCAGCAGTTTAGAGCGAATGACAGGGACTCGGGTGAACACTGAAGCTTTCTTT. This codes for CASSLERMTGTRVNTEAFF.

This sequence joins TRBV28 and TRBJ1-2; D is perhaps TRBD1 (6 bases). Between the trimmed V and J ends, which lost 8 bases and 6 bases, there was a span of 13 bases. CDR3 size: 12 residues. In germline, CDR1 is MDHEN, CDR2 SYDVKM. The CDR3, as DNA: TGTGCCAGCGGCAGGGGAGCGCATGGCTACACCTTC. It translates to CASGRGAHGYTF.

In its sample, this clone was seen a few times. The gene calls are TRBV28 and TRBJ1-1; weak D call: TRBD1 (6 bases). The V and J ends lost 7 bases and 4 bases respectively, with 7 bases between them. There are 11 residues in the CDR3. Germline loops: CDR1 MDHEN, CDR2 SYDVKM. Here the CDR3 DNA reads TGTGCCAGCAAGGGGGTCACTGAAGCTTTCTTT. This sequence encodes CASKGVTEAFF.

The chain employs TRBV5-1 and TRBJ1-2, with 10 bases lining up with TRBD1. The J segment lost 4 bases and the V segment lost 3 bases, leaving 3 bases of the junction unmatched. The germline CDR1 and CDR2 sequences are SGHRS and YFSETQ. This CDR3 comprises 14 residues. CDR3 bases: TGCGCCAGCAGCTCGACAGGGGGCGGCTATGGCTACACCTTC. This translates into CASSSTGGGYGYTF.

This sequence joins TRBV6-6 and TRBJ2-3, with 8 bases identical to TRBD2. Losses at the gene ends were 7 bases for V and 6 bases for J; bases not matched to a gene: 3. CDR1 and CDR2 (germline): MNHNY, SVGAGI (reference sequence). The CDR3 has 12 residues. CDR3 region: CASTTGGDTQYF. The CDR3 DNA is TGTGCCAGCACCACGGGGGGGGATACGCAGTATTTT.